What follows is one T cell receptor (beta chain) and its context. This sample is drawn from a study of T cell changes during pregnancy in multiple sclerosis. The CDR3 consists of 11 residues. Deletions cut 7 bases from V and 7 bases from J, with 13 bases between. Germline V lookup: CDR1 SQVTM, CDR2 ANQGSEA. Method: immunoSEQ multiplex PCR; TCRdb's copy keeps in-frame clones and lacks some. This table holds under 150,000 clones, roughly 95% found once. This sequence joins TRBV29-1 and TRBJ1-1; D possibly corresponds to TRBD1 (5 bases). The receptor comes from a female donor with multiple sclerosis, enrolled in a pregnancy study. Sequenced here: peripheral blood, sampled after pregnancy. For the CDR3, the DNA is TGCAGCGGGGTGATGGGGCGTGAAGCTTTCTTT. Translation gives CSGVMGREAFF.